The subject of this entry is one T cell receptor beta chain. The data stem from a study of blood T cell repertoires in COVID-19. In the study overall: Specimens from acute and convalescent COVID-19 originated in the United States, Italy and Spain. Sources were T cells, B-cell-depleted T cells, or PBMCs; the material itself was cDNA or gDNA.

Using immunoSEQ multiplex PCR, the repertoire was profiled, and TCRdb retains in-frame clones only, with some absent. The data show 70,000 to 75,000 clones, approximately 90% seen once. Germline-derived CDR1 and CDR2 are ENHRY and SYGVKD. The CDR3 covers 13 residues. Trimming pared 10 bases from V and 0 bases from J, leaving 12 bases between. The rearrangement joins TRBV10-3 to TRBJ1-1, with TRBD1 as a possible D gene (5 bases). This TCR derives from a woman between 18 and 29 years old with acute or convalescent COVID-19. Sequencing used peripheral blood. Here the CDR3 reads CATRGLLNTEAFF. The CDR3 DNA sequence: TGTGCCACAAGGGGTTTATTGAACACTGAAGCTTTCTTT.